The clone carrying this T cell receptor beta chain was seen only a few times. The antigen is unknown. V gave up 3 bases and J gave up 3 bases, with 12 bases separating them. Germline-derived CDR1 and CDR2 are MNHNS and SASEGT. The CDR3 runs 15 residues. Researchers built TCR beta libraries using quantitative 5'-RACE with molecular barcodes. TCRdb re-derived calls from the 5' RACE reads in MiXCR, one entry per CDR3 protein. The sample has roughly 260,000 distinct CDR3 sequences, 15% to 25% seen once. The source of the sample is a study of CD8 T cells in ankylosing spondylitis. Study-wide findings and caveats: Roughly eight highly homologous variants made up a TCR beta motif that seemed to typify ankylosing spondylitis blood. In ankylosing spondylitis patients, matched synovial fluid reportedly showed significant enrichment of disease-linked clones.

The origin of this receptor is a male donor with ankylosing spondylitis or in good health (not recorded which). Sequencing was performed on blood, either unsorted or a sorted T cell fraction (not recorded which). The chain carries TRBV6-1 and TRBJ1-5; D is uncertain. Here the CDR3 DNA reads TGTGCCAGCAGTGAGAGGTTCGGGCCCAATCAGCCCCAGCATTTT. Amino acids: CASSERFGPNQPQHF.